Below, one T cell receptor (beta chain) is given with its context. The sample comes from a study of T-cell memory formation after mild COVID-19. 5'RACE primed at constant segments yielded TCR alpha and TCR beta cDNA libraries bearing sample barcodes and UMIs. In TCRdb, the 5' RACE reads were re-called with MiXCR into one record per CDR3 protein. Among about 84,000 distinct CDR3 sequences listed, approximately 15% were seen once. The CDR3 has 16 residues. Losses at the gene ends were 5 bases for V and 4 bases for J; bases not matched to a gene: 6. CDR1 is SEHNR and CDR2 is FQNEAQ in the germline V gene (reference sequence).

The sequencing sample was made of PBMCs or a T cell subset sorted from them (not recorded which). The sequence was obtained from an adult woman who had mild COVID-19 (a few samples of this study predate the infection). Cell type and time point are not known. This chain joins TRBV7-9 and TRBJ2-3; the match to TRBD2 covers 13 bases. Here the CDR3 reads CASSPGLAGAADTQYF. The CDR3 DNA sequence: TGTGCCAGCAGCCCAGGACTAGCGGGAGCAGCAGATACGCAGTATTTT.